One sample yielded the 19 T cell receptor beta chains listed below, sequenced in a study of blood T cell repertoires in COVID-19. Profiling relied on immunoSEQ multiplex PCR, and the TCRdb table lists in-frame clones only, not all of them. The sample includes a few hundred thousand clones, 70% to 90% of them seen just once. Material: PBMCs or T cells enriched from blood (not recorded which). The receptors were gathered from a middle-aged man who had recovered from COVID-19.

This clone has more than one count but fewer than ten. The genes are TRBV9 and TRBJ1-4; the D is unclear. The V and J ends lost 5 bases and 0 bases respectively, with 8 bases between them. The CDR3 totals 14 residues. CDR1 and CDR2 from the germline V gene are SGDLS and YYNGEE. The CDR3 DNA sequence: TGTGCCAGCAGGTACAGTGCAACTAATGAAAAACTGTTTTTT. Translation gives CASRYSATNEKLFF. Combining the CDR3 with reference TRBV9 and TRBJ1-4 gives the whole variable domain DSGVTQTPKHLITATGQRVTLRCSPRSGDLSVYWYQQSLDQGLQFLIQYYNGEERAKGNILERFSAQQFPDLHSELNLSSLELGDSALYFCASRYSATNEKLFFGSGTQLSVL.

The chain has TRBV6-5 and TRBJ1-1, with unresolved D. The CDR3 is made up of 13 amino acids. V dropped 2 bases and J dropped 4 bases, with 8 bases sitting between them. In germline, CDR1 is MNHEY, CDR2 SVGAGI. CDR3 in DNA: TGTGCCAGCAGTTACGACCGGGGCACTGAAGCTTTCTTT. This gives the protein CASSYDRGTEAFF.

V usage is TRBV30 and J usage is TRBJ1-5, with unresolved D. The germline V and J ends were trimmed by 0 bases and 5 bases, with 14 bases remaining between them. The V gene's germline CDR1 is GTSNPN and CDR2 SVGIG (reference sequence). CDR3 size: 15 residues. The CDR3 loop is CAWSVGGQPYQPQHF. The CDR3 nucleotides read TGTGCCTGGAGTGTAGGTGGGCAGCCTTATCAGCCCCAGCATTTT.

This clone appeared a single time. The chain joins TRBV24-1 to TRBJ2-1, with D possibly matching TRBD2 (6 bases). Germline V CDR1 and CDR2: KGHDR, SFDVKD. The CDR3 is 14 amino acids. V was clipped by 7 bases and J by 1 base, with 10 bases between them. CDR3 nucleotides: TGTGCCACCAGCGACGGGGGTTCCTACAATGAGCAGTTCTTC. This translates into CATSDGGSYNEQFF.

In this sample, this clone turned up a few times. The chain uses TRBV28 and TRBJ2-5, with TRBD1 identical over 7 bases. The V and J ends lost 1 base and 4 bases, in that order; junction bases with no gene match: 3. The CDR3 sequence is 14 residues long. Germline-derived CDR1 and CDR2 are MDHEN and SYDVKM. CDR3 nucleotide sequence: TGTGCCAGCAGTTTATTGACAGGGACAGAGACCCAGTACTTC. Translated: CASSLLTGTETQYF.

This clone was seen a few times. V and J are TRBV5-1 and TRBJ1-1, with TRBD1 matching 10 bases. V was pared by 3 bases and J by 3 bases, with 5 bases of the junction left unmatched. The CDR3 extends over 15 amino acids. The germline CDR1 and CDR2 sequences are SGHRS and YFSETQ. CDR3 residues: CASSWTGGGDTEAFF. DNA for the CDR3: TGCGCCAGCAGCTGGACAGGGGGAGGGGACACTGAAGCTTTCTTT.

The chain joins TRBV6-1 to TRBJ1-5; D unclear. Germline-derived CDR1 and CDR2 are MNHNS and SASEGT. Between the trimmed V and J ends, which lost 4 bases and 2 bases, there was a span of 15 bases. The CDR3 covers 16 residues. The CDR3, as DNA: TGTGCCAGCAGTGGTCACGTAGTACGTGGCAATCAGCCCCAGCATTTT. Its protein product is CASSGHVVRGNQPQHF.

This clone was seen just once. In nucleotides, the CDR3 is TGTGCTAGTGGTTTGGGGACCCTAGCGGGAGCTGGAAGTGAGCAGTTCTTC. Translation gives CASGLGTLAGAGSEQFF. V gene TRBV12-5 combines with J gene TRBJ2-1, with TRBD2 matching 10 bases. V lost 1 base, J lost 9 bases, and 12 bases stayed unmatched. This CDR3 contains 17 residues. CDR1 is LGHNT, CDR2 FRNRAP, per germline.

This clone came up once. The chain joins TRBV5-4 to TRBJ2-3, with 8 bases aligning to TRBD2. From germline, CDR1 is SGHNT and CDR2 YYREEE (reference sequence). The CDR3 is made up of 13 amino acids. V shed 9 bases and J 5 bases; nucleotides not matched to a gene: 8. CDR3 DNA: TGTGCCATCAAGCGGGAGCCTGAAGATACGCAGTATTTT. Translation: CAIKREPEDTQYF.

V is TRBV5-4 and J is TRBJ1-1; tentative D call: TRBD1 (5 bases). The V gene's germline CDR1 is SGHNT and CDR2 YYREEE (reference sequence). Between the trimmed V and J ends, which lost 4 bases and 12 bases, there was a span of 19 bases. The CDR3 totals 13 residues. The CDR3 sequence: CASSPQGIGKTFF. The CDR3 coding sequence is TGTGCCAGCAGCCCGCAGGGTATCGGAAAAACTTTCTTT.

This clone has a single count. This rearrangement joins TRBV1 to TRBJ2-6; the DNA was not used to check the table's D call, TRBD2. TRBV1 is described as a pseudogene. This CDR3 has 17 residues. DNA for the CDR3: TGCACCAGCAGGAGGCAAAGTTTGTGCACTCGGGCCAACGTCCTGACTTTC. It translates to CTSRRQSLCTRANVLTF.

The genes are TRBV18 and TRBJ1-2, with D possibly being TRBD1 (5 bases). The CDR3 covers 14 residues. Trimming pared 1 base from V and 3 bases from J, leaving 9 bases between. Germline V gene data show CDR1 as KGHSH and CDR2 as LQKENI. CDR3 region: CASSPQGHDYGYTF. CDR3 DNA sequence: TGTGCCAGCTCACCACAGGGGCATGACTATGGCTACACCTTC.

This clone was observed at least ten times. The CDR3 nucleotides are TGTGCCAGCAGTGTGGTCAGGTTAAACGGTGAGCAGTTCTTC. Translated: CASSVVRLNGEQFF. The chain uses TRBV2 and TRBJ2-1; D is unclear. The germline V and J ends were trimmed by 4 bases and 9 bases, with 16 bases remaining between them. Germline V gene lookup returns CDR1 SNHLY and CDR2 FYNNEI. This CDR3 contains 14 residues.

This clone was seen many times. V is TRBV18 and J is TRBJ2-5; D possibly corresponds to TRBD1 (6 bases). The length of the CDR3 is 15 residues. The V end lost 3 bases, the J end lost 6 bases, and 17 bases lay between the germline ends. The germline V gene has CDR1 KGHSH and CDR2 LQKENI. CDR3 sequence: CASSPGQGAGKTQYF. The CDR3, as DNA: TGTGCCAGCTCACCGGGACAAGGGGCAGGAAAGACCCAGTACTTC.

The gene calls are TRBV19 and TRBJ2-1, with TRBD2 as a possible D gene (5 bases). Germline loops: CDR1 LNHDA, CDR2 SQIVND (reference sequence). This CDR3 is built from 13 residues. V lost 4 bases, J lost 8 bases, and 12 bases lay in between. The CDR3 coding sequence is TGTGCCAGTAGTAGCCCCCAGGAGGATGAGCAGTTCTTC. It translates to CASSSPQEDEQFF.

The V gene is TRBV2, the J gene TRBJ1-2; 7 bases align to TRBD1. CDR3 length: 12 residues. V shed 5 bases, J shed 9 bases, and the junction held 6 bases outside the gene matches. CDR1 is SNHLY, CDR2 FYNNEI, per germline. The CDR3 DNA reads TGTGCCAGCAGTACGACAGGGTTTAGCTACACCTTC. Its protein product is CASSTTGFSYTF.

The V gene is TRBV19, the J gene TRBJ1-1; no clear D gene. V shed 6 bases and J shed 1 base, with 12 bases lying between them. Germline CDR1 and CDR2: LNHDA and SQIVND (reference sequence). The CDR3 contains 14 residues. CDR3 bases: TGTGCCAGTAGCCCCCTGCGGGAGAACACTGAAGCTTTCTTT. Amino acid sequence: CASSPLRENTEAFF. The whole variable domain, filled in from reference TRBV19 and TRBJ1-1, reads DGGITQSPKYLFRKEGQNVTLSCEQNLNHDAMYWYRQDPGQGLRLIYYSQIVNDFQKGDIAEGYSVSREKKESFPLTVTSAQKNPTAFYLCASSPLRENTEAFFGQGTRLTVV.

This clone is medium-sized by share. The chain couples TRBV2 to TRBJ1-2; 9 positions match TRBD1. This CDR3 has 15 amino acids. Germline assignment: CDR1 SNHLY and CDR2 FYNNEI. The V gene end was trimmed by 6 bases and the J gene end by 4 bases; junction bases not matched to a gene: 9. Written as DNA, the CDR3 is TGTGCCAGCAGAGCTGGGACAGGGAAGAGCTATGGCTACACCTTC. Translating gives CASRAGTGKSYGYTF.

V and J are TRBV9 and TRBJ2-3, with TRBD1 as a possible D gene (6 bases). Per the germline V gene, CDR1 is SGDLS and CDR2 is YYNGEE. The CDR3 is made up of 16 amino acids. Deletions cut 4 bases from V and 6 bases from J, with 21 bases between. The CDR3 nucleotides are TGTGCCAGCAGCCCCCGAGGTAGGGGGTTTTTGGATACGCAGTATTTT. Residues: CASSPRGRGFLDTQYF.